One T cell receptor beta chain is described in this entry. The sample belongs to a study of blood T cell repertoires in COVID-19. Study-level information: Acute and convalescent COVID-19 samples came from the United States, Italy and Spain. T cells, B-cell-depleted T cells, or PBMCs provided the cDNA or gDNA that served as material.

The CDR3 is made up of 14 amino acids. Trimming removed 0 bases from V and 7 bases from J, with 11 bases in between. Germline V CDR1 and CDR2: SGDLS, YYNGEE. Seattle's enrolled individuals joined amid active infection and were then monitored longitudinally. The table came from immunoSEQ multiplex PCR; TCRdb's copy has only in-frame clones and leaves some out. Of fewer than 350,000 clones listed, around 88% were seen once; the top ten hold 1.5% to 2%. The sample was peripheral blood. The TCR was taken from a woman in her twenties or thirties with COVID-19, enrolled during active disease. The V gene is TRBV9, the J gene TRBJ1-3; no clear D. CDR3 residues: CASSVAGLTNTIYF. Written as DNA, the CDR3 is TGTGCCAGCAGCGTAGCTGGGCTAACGAACACCATATATTTT.